The rows below give T cell receptor beta chains drawn from one sample of a study of T-cell memory formation after mild COVID-19. TCRdb analysed the 5' RACE reads with MiXCR anew, one entry per CDR3 protein. The sample contains about 250,000 distinct CDR3 sequences, 16% of which appear only once. Sequenced input: PBMCs or a T cell subset sorted from them (not recorded which). The receptors were gathered from a man aged 18 to 30 who had mild COVID-19 (a few samples of this study predate the infection). Cell type and time point are not known. Both conserved end residues are part of each CDR3. The order of the fields is D gene, clone size, V gene, J gene, CDR3 length, CDR3 DNA, CDR3 protein. The D gene is left open where the match is weak. The size of a clone is reported for some rows only, either as once, few or many, or as a class for expanded clones.

>TRBD1|-|TRBV9|TRBJ1-2|14
TGTGCCAGCAGCTTCCGACAGGGCAGTCATGGCTACACCTTC
CASSFRQGSHGYTF
>-|-|TRBV20-1|TRBJ2-7|14
TGCAGTGCTAGTCTGGGGGCAACTCCCTACGAGCAGTACTTC
CSASLGATPYEQYF
>TRBD2|few|TRBV30|TRBJ2-7|14
TGTGCCTGGAGCTTAGCGGGGGGGCTCCGGGAGCAGTACTTC
CAWSLAGGLREQYF
>-|few|TRBV6-2/TRBV6-3|TRBJ1-5|13
TGTGCCAGCACAAAGACAATATATCAGCCCCAGCATTTT
CASTKTIYQPQHF
>-|-|TRBV12-3/TRBV12-4|TRBJ2-7|14
TGTGCCAGCCGAGGTAGGGGCGCGAGTCGCGAGCAGTACTTC
CASRGRGASREQYF
>-|few|TRBV28|TRBJ2-5|14
TGTGCCAGCAGTTTGTTACAGGGAGGGGAGACCCAGTACTTC
CASSLLQGGETQYF
>TRBD1|-|TRBV24-1|TRBJ2-2|16
TGTGCCACCAGTGATACCGGGACAGGGGGCACCGGGGAGCTGTTTTTT
CATSDTGTGGTGELFF
>TRBD1|-|TRBV11-2|TRBJ1-2|15
TGTGCCAGCAGCGCCCGACAGGGTCTTTCGGATGGCTACACCTTC
CASSARQGLSDGYTF
>TRBD2|-|TRBV29-1|TRBJ2-1|14
TGCAGCGCCGAGGCTAGCGGGGGGGCGAGGGAGCAGTTCTTC
CSAEASGGAREQFF
>-|-|TRBV18|TRBJ2-3|15
TGTGCCAGCTCCACAATGGACCCGGCCCAGGATACGCAGTATTTT
CASSTMDPAQDTQYF
>-|-|TRBV6-2/TRBV6-3|TRBJ2-2|13
TGTGCCAGCAAGTCCAGGAACACCGGGGAGCTGTTTTTT
CASKSRNTGELFF
>-|-|TRBV18|TRBJ1-5|14
TGTGCCAGCTCAGCTACAGGGACCCGGCAGCCCCAGCATTTT
CASSATGTRQPQHF
>-|-|TRBV15|TRBJ1-4|14
TGTGCCACCAGCAGAGTTGGGACCATCGAAAAACTGTTTTTT
CATSRVGTIEKLFF
>TRBD1|-|TRBV23-1|TRBJ2-7|18
TGCGCCAGCAGCGAGGCGGTGGGACAGGGTATTGGAGTTTACGAGCAGTACTTC
CASSEAVGQGIGVYEQYF
>-|few|TRBV24-1|TRBJ1-1|13
TGTGCCACCAGTGACCGAGCGGGCGGTGAAGCTTTCTTT
CATSDRAGGEAFF
>TRBD1|few|TRBV7-2|TRBJ1-3|16
TGTGCCAGCAGCATACATCAGGGGGCGCAGGGAAACACCATATATTTT
CASSIHQGAQGNTIYF
>-|-|TRBV11-2|TRBJ2-5|13
TGTGCCAGCAGCTTTCCGGTCCGGGAGACCCAGTACTTC
CASSFPVRETQYF
>-|few|TRBV20-1|TRBJ1-6|15
TGCAGTGCTAGTAAGCTTCGGGTCATGATGGCACCCCTCCACTTT
CSASKLRVMMAPLHF
>-|-|TRBV6-5|TRBJ1-2|14
TGTGCCAGCAGTCCTACAGCATTAACCTATGGCTACACCTTC
CASSPTALTYGYTF
>-|few|TRBV12-3/TRBV12-4|TRBJ2-5|13
TGTGCCAGCAGTACAGCGGAGCCGGGGACCCAGTACTTC
CASSTAEPGTQYF
>-|-|TRBV18|TRBJ1-1|13
TGTGCCAGCTCAATCTGGCAGGGTGCTGAAGCTTTCTTT
CASSIWQGAEAFF
>-|-|TRBV18|TRBJ1-4|13
TGTGCCAGCTCACCCGAGTATGGCGAAAAACTGTTTTTT
CASSPEYGEKLFF
>-|-|TRBV20-1|TRBJ1-2|11
TGCAGTGCTCGGGCTAACTATGGCTACACCTTC
CSARANYGYTF